This T cell receptor (beta chain) was sequenced during a study of OX40 agonist ivuxolimab in advanced cancers. This clone was counted only a few times. Only in-frame clones appear in the TCRdb table, and some are missing; sequencing was by immunoSEQ multiplex PCR. This sample has around 66,000 clones, with less than 85% found just once. CDR3 size: 11 residues. Trimming removed 7 bases from V and 8 bases from J, with 9 bases in between. The germline V gene has CDR1 SNHLY and CDR2 FYNNEI. This TCR was sampled from an adult with an advanced solid tumor such as melanoma, head and neck, liver or kidney cancer. V gene TRBV2 combines with J gene TRBJ2-1; D gene uncertain. Source: CD4+ or CD8+ T cells sorted from blood, taken in a trial of the OX40 agonist ivuxolimab. CDR3 DNA: TGTGCCAGCACCTATAGGTATGAGCAGTTCTTC. Its protein is CASTYRYEQFF.